The clone carrying this TCR beta chain has a count of ten or more. Its antigen is not known. The time point is: persistent/refractory GD, antithyroid drugs over 5 years with positive TRAb. Isolated PBMC RNA provided the starting material for the TCR library. This record belongs to a study of regulatory T cells in long-lasting Graves disease. V was shortened by 6 bases and J by 11 bases, with 14 bases between the two germline ends. CDR3 size: 13 residues. Germline lookup yields CDR1 LNHDA and CDR2 SQIVND (reference sequence). Arm-PCR of CDR3 regions and iRepertoire HTBI primers were used to build TCR beta libraries. TCRdb re-analysed the multiplex PCR reads in MiXCR, keeping a single row per CDR3 protein. This sample has 360,000 or so distinct CDR3 sequences; 20% to 25% occur once, and the top ten carry 25% to 30%. Study-wide points: Possibly, accuracy suffered from the small sample size. Study of thyroid tissue was not done, with only peripheral blood studied.

The material was peripheral blood mononuclear cells (PBMCs), obtained when the disease was refractory, from a patient treated with antithyroid drugs. The TCR sequence derives from a middle-aged woman with Graves disease. The V call is TRBV19, the J call TRBJ1-6; D gene uncertain. The DNA of the CDR3 is TGTGCCAGTAGCCCCACGGACGGAGCACCCCTCCACTTT. It codes for CASSPTDGAPLHF.